The T cell receptor (beta chain) under discussion was sequenced for a study of CD8 T cells in Susac syndrome. A quantity of roughly 0.5 to 1 ug RNA underwent reverse transcription using random hexamers. Coverage of TCR beta CDR3 amplification by immunoSEQ multiplex PCR extended to 54 Vbeta and 13 Jbeta. From the immunoSEQ multiplex PCR reads, TCRdb called clonotypes with MiXCR, one entry per CDR3 protein. Of 150,000 to 200,000 distinct CDR3 sequences detected, about 93% appear once; the ten largest clones hold about 0.13%. Trimming stripped 3 bases from V and 3 bases from J, with 11 bases between. Germline-derived CDR1 and CDR2 are GTSNPN and SVGIG (reference sequence). The CDR3 sequence is 14 residues long. Sequencing of TCR beta was carried out in blood CD8+ and CD4+ T cells. Controls comprised healthy donors matched for age and sex.

Sequencing used CD4+ T cells from PBMCs. This chain uses TRBV30 with TRBJ2-2; D call uncertain. This clonotype was obtained from a human donor in good health. CDR3 DNA: TGTGCCTGGAGACCACAAACAGACACCGGGGAGCTGTTTTTT. Residues: CAWRPQTDTGELFF.